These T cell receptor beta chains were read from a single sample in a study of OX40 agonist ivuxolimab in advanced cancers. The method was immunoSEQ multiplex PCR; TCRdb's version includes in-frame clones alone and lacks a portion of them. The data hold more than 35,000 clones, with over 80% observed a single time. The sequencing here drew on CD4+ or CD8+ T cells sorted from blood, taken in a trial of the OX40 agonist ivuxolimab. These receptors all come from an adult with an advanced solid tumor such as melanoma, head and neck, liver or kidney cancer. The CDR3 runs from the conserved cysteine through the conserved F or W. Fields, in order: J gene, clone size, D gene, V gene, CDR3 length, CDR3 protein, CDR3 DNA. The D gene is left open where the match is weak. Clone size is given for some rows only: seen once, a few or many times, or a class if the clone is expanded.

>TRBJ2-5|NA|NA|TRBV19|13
CASSMSREETQYF
TGTGCCAGTAGTATGTCTCGGGAAGAGACCCAGTACTTC
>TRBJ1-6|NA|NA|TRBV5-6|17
CASSFGGQSFYNSPLHF
TGTGCCAGCAGCTTCGGGGGGCAGTCATTCTATAATTCACCCCTCCACTTT
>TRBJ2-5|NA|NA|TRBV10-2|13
CASSVLPEETQYF
TGCGCCAGCAGTGTCCTCCCGGAAGAGACCCAGTACTTC
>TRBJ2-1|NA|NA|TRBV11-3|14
CASSFSAPPNEQFF
TGTGCCAGCAGCTTTAGTGCCCCTCCCAATGAGCAGTTCTTC
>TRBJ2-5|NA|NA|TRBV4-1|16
CASSPPPRGNQETQYF
TGCGCCAGCAGCCCCCCTCCGAGAGGGAACCAAGAGACCCAGTACTTC
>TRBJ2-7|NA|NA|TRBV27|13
CASSKGIPYEQYF
TGTGCCAGCAGTAAGGGGATCCCCTACGAGCAGTACTTC
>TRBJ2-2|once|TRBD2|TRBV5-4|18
CASSTDGLAGARTGELFF
TGTGCCAGCAGCACGGACGGGCTAGCGGGGGCGCGGACCGGGGAGCTGTTTTTT
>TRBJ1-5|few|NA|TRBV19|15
CASSITNYSNQPQHF
TGTGCCAGTAGTATCACCAACTATAGCAATCAGCCCCAGCATTTT
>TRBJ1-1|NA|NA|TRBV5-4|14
CASSLQAENTEAFF
TGTGCCAGCAGCCTTCAAGCCGAGAACACTGAAGCTTTCTTT
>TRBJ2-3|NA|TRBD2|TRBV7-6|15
CASSFGGGVTDTQYF
TGTGCCAGCAGCTTTGGGGGAGGGGTCACAGATACGCAGTATTTT
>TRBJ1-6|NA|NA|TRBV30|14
CAWRGGFDNSPLHF
TGTGCCTGGAGAGGTGGCTTTGATAATTCACCCCTCCACTTT
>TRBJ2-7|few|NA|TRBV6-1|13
CASRPGLYYEQYF
TGTGCCAGCAGACCCGGACTCTACTACGAGCAGTACTTC
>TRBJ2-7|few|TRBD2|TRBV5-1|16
CASSLVLAGGYNEQYF
TGCGCCAGCAGCTTGGTGTTAGCGGGAGGTTATAACGAGCAGTACTTC
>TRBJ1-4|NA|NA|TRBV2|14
CASSPTGSNEKLFF
TGTGCCAGCAGCCCTACAGGGAGTAATGAAAAACTGTTTTTT
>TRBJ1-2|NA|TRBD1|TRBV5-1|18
CASSLTENPGQGEYGYTF
TGCGCCAGCAGCTTAACCGAAAACCCAGGACAGGGGGAATATGGCTACACCTTC
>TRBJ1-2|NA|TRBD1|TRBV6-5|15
CASSIRTGRNYGYTF
TGTGCCAGCAGTATCAGGACAGGAAGGAACTATGGCTACACCTTC
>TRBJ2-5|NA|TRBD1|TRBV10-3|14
CAISAGTEQETQYF
TGTGCCATCAGCGCCGGGACAGAGCAAGAGACCCAGTACTTC
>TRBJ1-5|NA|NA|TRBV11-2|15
CASSSRGNSNQPQHF
TGTGCCAGCAGCTCCCGGGGCAATAGCAATCAGCCCCAGCATTTT
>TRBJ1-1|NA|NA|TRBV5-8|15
CASSFTGLLGTEAFF
TGTGCCAGCAGCTTCACCGGACTCCTCGGCACTGAAGCTTTCTTT
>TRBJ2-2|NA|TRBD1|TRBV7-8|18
CASSPLLGQGKNTGELFF
TGTGCCAGCAGCCCACTACTTGGACAGGGGAAGAACACCGGGGAGCTGTTTTTT
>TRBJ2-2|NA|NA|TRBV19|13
CASKPRGTGELFF
TGTGCCAGTAAGCCCCGGGGCACCGGGGAGCTGTTTTTT
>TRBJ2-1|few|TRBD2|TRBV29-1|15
CSARSSGRLYNEQFF
TGCAGCGCCCGATCTAGCGGGAGGTTGTACAATGAGCAGTTCTTC
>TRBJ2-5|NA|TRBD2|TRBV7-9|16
CASSLMGGGVHETQYF
TGTGCCAGCAGCTTAATGGGGGGAGGGGTCCACGAGACCCAGTACTTC
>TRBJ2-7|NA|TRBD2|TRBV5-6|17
CASSLSPTSGRKHEQYF
TGTGCCAGCAGCTTGAGCCCTACTAGCGGGAGGAAGCACGAGCAGTACTTC
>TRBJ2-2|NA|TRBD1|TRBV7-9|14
CASSLDRGTGELFF
TGTGCCAGCAGCTTAGACAGGGGTACCGGGGAGCTGTTTTTT
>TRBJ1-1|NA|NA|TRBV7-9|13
CASSFKGSTEAFF
TGTGCCAGCAGCTTTAAGGGAAGCACTGAAGCTTTCTTT
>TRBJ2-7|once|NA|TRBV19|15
CASSPRGTSSYEQYF
TGTGCCAGTAGCCCCAGGGGGACTAGCTCCTACGAGCAGTACTTC
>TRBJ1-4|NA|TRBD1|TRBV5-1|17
CASSLSTGSGSAEKLFF
TGCGCCAGCAGCTTATCGACAGGGAGCGGTTCGGCGGAAAAACTGTTTTTT
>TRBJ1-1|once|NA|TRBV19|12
CASSPRNTEAFF
TGTGCCAGTAGTCCCAGGAACACTGAAGCTTTCTTT
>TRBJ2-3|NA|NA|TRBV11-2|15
CASSLSSGPTDTQYF
TGTGCCAGCAGCTTAAGTAGCGGTCCCACAGATACGCAGTATTTT
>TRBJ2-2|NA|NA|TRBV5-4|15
CASSLLQQNTGELFF
TGTGCCAGCAGCTTACTACAGCAGAACACCGGGGAGCTGTTTTTT
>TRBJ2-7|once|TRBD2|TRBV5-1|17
CASRSNSGLAGGNEQYF
TGCGCCAGCAGATCCAATTCCGGACTAGCGGGAGGCAACGAGCAGTACTTC
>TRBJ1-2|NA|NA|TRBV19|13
CASSITMNYGYTF
TGTGCCAGTAGTATAACGATGAACTATGGCTACACCTTC
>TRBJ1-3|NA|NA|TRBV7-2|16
CASSYWGGLSGNTIYF
TGTGCCAGCAGCTACTGGGGTGGGCTCTCTGGAAACACCATATATTTT
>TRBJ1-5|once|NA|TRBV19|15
CASSIGLYSNQPQHF
TGTGCCAGTAGTATAGGGTTGTATAGCAATCAGCCCCAGCATTTT
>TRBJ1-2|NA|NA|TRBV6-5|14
CASSYEGGRGGYTF
TGTGCCAGCAGTTACGAGGGGGGAAGAGGGGGCTACACCTTC
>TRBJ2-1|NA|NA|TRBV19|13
CASSILIYNEQFF
TGTGCCAGTAGTATCCTAATTTACAATGAGCAGTTCTTC
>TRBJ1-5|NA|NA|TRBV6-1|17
CASSDGLGEGPGQSQHF
TGTGCCAGCAGTGATGGGTTGGGGGAGGGACCGGGACAATCCCAGCATTTT
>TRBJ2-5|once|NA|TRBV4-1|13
CASSQGQEETQYF
TGCGCCAGCAGCCAAGGGCAGGAAGAGACCCAGTACTTC
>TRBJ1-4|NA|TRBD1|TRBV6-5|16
CASSYSTGATNEKLFF
TGTGCCAGCAGTTACTCGACAGGGGCAACTAATGAAAAACTGTTTTTT
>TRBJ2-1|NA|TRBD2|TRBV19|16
CASPGTSGSQGDEQFF
TGTGCCAGCCCGGGGACTAGCGGGAGCCAAGGCGATGAGCAGTTCTTC
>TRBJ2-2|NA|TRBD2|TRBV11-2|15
CASSILAGSTGELFF
TGTGCCAGCAGCATTCTAGCGGGAAGCACCGGGGAGCTGTTTTTT
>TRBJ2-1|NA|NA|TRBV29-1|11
CSVDRRNEQFF
TGCAGCGTTGATCGGCGCAATGAGCAGTTCTTC
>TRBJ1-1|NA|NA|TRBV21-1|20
CASSKGGGDLLDRTNTEAFF
TGTGCCAGCAGCAAAGGAGGGGGAGACCTTTTGGACAGGACGAACACTGAAGCTTTCTTT
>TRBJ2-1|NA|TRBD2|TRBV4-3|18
CASSPTSGRPSSYNEQFF
TGCGCCAGCAGTCCCACTAGCGGGAGGCCCTCATCTTACAATGAGCAGTTCTTC
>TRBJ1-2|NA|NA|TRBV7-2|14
CASSSILADYGYTF
TGTGCCAGCAGCTCCATACTGGCGGACTATGGCTACACCTTC
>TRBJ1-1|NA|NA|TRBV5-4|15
CASSSPGGLSTEAFF
TGTGCCAGCAGCTCACCCGGGGGGCTGAGCACTGAAGCTTTCTTT
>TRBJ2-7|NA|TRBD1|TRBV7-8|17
CASSDRVGFSPGYEQYF
TGTGCCAGCAGCGACAGGGTTGGGTTCAGTCCTGGCTACGAGCAGTACTTC
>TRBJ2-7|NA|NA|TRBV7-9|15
CASSLVGLAPYEQYF
TGTGCCAGCAGCTTAGTAGGTCTAGCCCCCTACGAGCAGTACTTC
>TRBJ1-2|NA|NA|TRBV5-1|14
CASSPQSPNYGYTF
TGCGCCAGCAGCCCCCAAAGCCCTAACTATGGCTACACCTTC
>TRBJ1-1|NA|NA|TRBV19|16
CASTTSAQGLVTEAFF
TGTGCCAGTACCACCTCTGCTCAGGGGTTAGTTACTGAAGCTTTCTTT
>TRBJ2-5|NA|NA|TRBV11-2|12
CASSSHRETQYF
TGTGCCAGCAGCTCTCACCGGGAGACCCAGTACTTC
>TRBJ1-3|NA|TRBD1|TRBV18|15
CASSPGQYSGNTIYF
TGTGCCAGCTCTCCGGGACAGTACTCTGGAAACACCATATATTTT
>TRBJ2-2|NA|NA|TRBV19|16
CASSIVARGHTGELFF
TGTGCCAGTAGTATAGTGGCCCGGGGGCATACCGGGGAGCTGTTTTTT
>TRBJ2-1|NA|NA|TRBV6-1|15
CASIGWGSSYNEQFF
TGTGCCAGCATAGGGTGGGGGAGCTCCTACAATGAGCAGTTCTTC
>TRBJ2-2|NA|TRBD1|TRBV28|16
CASSLWDRENTGELFF
TGTGCCAGCAGTTTATGGGACAGGGAGAACACCGGGGAGCTGTTTTTT
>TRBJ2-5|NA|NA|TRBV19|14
CASSIMAFQETQYF
TGTGCCAGTAGTATAATGGCTTTTCAAGAGACCCAGTACTTC
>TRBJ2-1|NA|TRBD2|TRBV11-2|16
CASSSRTSGWGNEQFF
TGTGCCAGCAGCTCCCGGACTAGCGGGTGGGGCAATGAGCAGTTCTTC
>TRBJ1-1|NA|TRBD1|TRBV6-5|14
CASSPTGGGSEAFF
TGTGCCAGCAGCCCTACAGGGGGAGGGTCTGAAGCTTTCTTT